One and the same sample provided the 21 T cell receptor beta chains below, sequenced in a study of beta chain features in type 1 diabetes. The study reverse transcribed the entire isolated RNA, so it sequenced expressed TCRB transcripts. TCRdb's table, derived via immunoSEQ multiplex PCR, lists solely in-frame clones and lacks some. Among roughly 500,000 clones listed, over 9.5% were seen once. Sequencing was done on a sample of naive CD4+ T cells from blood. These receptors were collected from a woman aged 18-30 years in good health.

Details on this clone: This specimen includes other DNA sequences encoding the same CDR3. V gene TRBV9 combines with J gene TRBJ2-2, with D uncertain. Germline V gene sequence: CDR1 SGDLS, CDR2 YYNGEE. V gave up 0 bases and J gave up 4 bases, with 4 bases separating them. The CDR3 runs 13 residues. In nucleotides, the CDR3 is TGTGCCAGCAGCGTAGGACTCACCGGGGAGCTGTTTTTT. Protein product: CASSVGLTGELFF.

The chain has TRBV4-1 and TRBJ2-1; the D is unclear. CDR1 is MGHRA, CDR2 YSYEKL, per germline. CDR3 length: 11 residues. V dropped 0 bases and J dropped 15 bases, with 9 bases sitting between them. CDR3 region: CASSQDRSRFF. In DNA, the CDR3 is TGCGCCAGCAGCCAAGATCGTTCGCGGTTCTTC.

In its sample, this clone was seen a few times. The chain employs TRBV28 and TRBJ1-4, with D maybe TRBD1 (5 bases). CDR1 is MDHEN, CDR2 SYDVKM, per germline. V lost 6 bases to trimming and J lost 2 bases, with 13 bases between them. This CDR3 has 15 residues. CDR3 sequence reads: CASRGKGTTNEKLFF. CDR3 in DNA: TGTGCCAGCAGGGGAAAGGGGACCACTAATGAAAAACTGTTTTTT.

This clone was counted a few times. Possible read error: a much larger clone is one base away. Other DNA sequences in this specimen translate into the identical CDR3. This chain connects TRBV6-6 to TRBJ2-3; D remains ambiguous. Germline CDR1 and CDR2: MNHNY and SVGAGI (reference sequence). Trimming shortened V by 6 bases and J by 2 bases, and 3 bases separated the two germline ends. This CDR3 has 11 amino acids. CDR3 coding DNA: TGTGCCAGCAGCCCCACAGATACGCAGTATTTT. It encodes CASSPTDTQYF.

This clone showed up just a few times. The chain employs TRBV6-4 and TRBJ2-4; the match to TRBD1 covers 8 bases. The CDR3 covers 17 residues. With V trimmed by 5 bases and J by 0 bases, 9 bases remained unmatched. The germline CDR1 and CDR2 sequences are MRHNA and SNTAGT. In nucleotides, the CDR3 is TGTGCCAGCAGTTGCAGGGGGCGCGTATTAGCCAAAAACATTCAGTACTTC. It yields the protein CASSCRGRVLAKNIQYF.

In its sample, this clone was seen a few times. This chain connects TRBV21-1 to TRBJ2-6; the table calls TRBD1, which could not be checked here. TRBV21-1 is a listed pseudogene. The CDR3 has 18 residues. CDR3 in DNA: TGTGCCAGCAGCAAGGACAGGGGGCGGCACTCTGGGGCCAACGTCCTGACTTTC. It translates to CASSKDRGRHSGANVLTF.

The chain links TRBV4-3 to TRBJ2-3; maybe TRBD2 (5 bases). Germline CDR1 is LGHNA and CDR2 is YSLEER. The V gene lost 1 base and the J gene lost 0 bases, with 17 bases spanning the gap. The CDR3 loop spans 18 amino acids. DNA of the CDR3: TGCGCCAGCAGCCAAGTGTATTTGGGTGGCGGGAGCACAGATACGCAGTATTTT. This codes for CASSQVYLGGGSTDTQYF.

The CDR3 sequence: CSVAPGGSAELFF. CDR3 coding DNA: TGCAGCGTCGCCCCTGGCGGCTCCGCGGAGCTGTTTTTT. V usage is TRBV29-1 and J usage is TRBJ2-2, with D unclear. CDR3 length equals 13 residues. The germline gives CDR1 SQVTM, CDR2 ANQGSEA. The V end lost 6 bases, the J end lost 10 bases, and 18 bases lay between the germline ends.

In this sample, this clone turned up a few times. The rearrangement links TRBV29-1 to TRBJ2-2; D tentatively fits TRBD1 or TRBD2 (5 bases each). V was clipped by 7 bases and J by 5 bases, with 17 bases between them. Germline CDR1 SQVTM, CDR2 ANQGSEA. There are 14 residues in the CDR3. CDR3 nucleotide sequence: TGCAGCGCTCTCCGGGGCCGTCATACCGGGGAGCTGTTTTTT. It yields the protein CSALRGRHTGELFF.

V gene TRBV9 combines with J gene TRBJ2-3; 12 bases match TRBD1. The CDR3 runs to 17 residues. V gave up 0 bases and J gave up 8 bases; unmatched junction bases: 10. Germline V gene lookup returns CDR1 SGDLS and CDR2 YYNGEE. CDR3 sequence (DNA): TGTGCCAGCAGCGTAGCATGGGGACAGGGGGCAGCAGGTACGCAGTATTTT. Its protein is CASSVAWGQGAAGTQYF.

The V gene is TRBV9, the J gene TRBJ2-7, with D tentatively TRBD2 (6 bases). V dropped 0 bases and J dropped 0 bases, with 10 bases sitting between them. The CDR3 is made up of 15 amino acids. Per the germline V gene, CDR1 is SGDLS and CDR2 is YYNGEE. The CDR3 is CASSVEAGNSYEQYF. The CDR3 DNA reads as TGTGCCAGCAGCGTAGAGGCGGGGAACTCCTACGAGCAGTACTTC.

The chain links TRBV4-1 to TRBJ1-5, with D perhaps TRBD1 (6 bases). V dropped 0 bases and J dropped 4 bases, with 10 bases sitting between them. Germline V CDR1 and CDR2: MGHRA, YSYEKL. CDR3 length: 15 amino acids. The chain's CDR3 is CASSQETGNNQPQHF. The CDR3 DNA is TGCGCCAGCAGCCAAGAAACAGGGAATAATCAGCCCCAGCATTTT.

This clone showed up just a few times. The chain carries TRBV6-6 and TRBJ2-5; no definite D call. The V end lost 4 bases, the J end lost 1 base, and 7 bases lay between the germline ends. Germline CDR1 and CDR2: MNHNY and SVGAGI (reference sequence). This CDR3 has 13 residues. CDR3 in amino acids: CASSSRRQETQYF. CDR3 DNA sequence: TGTGCCAGCAGTTCCCGACGCCAAGAGACCCAGTACTTC.

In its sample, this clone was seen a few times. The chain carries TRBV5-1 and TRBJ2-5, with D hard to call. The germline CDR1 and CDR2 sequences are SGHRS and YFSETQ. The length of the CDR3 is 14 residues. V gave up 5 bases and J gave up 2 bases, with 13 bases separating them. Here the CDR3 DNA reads TGCGCCAGCAGGGGCTTGCCCTCTCAAGAGACCCAGTACTTC. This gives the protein CASRGLPSQETQYF.

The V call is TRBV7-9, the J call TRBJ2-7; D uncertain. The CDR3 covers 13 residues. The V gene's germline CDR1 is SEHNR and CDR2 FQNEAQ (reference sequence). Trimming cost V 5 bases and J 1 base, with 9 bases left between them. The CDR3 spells CASSGRRSYEQYV. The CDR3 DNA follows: TGTGCCAGCAGCGGCAGGCGTTCCTACGAGCAGTACGTC.

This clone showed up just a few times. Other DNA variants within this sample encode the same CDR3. The CDR3 here is CATSRDLYGYTF. CDR3 nucleotide sequence: TGTGCCACCAGCAGGGACCTCTATGGCTACACCTTC. The chain couples TRBV15 to TRBJ1-2; D gene unclear. The CDR3 runs 12 residues. Per the germline V gene, CDR1 is LNHNV and CDR2 is YYDKDF (reference sequence). Trimming shortened V by 3 bases and J by 4 bases, and 6 bases separated the two germline ends.

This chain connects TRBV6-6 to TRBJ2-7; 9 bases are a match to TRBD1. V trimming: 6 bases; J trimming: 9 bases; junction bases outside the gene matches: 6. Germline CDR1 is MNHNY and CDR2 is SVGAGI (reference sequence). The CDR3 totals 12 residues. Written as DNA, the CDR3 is TGTGCCAGCAGCCGGACAGGGGTAGTGCAGTACTTC. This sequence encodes CASSRTGVVQYF.

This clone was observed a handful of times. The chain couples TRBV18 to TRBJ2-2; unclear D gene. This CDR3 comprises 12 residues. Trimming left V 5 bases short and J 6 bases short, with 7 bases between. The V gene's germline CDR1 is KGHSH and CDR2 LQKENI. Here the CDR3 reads CASSSRPGELFF. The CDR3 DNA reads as TGTGCCAGCTCAAGTCGCCCCGGGGAGCTGTTTTTT.

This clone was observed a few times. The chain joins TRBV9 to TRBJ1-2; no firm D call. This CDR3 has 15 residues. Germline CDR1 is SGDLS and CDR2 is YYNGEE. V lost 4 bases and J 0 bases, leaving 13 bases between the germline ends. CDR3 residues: CASSLEPGTNYGYTF. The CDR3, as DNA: TGTGCCAGCAGCCTCGAGCCGGGCACTAACTATGGCTACACCTTC.

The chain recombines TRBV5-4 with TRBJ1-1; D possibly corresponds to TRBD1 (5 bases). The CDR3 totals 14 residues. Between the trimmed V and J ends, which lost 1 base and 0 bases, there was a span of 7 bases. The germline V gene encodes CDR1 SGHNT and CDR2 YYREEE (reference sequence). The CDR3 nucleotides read TGTGCCAGCAGCTTGCGACAGTTGAACACTGAAGCTTTCTTT. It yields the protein CASSLRQLNTEAFF.

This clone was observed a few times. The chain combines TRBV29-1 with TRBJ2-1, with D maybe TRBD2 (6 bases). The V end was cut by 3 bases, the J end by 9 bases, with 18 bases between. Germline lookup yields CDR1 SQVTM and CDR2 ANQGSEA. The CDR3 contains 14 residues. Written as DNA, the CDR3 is TGCAGCGTTGATGTGTGGGGGGACCGCAGTGAGCAGTTCTTC. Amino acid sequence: CSVDVWGDRSEQFF.